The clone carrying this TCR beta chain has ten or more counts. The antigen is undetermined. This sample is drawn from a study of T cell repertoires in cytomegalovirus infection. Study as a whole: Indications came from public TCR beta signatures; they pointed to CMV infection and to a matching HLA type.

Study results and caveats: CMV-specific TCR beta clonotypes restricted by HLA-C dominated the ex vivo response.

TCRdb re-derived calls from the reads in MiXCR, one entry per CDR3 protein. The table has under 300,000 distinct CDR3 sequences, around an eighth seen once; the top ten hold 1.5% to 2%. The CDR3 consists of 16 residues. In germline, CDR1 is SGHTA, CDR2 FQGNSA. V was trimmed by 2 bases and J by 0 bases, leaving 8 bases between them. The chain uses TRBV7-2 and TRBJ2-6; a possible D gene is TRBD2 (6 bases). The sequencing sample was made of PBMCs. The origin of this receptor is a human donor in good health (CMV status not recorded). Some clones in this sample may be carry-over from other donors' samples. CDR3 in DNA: TGTGCCAGCAGCTTAATCGGGAGCTCTGGGGCCAACGTCCTGACTTTC. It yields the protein CASSLIGSSGANVLTF.